The entry below gives a single TCR beta chain sequence along with its context. The antigen remains unidentified. An approximately 120-subject validation cohort, separate from the 666-subject first cohort, supplied the donors. The data derive from a study of cytomegalovirus exposure and HLA in healthy donors. Study in general: The same platform as the roughly 700 first-cohort repertoires was used for the 90 to 150 validation repertoires, a later analysis reported.

The CDR3 length is 12 residues. Germline assignment: CDR1 SGDLS and CDR2 YYNGEE. With 4 bases removed from V and 4 bases from J, the gap between germline ends came to 6 bases. Here immunoSEQ multiplex PCR was the method, and the copy in TCRdb shows in-frame clones only, minus some. The sample yields fewer than 350,000 clones, 85% to 90% seen once. Study-wide results and caveats: The tendency of first-cohort TCR clusters to co-occur in the roughly 130 validation repertoires emerged from a later analysis. In vitro assays verified that three CMV-associated chains recognized CMV antigens specifically.

The sequence came from a young woman in good health and CMV-seronegative. V usage is TRBV9 and J usage is TRBJ2-1; no firm D call. The specimen was PBMCs. This CDR3 reads CASSYRYNEQFF. For the CDR3, the DNA is TGTGCCAGCAGCTACCGGTACAATGAGCAGTTCTTC.